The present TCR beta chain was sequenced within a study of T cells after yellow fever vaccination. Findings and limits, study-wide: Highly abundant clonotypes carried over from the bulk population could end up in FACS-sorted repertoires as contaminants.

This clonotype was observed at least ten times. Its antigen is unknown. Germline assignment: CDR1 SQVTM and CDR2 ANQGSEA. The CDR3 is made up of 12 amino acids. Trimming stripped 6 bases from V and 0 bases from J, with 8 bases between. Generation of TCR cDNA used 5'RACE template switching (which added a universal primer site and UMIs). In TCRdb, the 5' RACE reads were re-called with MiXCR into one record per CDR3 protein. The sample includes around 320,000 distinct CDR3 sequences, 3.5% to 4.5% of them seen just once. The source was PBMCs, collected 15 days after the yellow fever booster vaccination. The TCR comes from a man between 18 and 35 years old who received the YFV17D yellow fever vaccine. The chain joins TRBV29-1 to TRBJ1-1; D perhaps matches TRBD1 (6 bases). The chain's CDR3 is CSVGQMNTEAFF. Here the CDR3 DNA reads TGCAGCGTAGGACAGATGAACACTGAAGCTTTCTTT.